The rows below give T cell receptor beta chains drawn from one sample of a study of cytomegalovirus exposure and HLA in healthy donors. Profiled with immunoSEQ multiplex PCR; TCRdb holds only in-frame clones, not every one. The table records around 200,000 clones, over 80% of them present only once. Specimen: PBMCs. The origin of the receptors is a woman between 50 and 59 years old in good health and CMV-seropositive. The CDR3 runs from the conserved cysteine through the conserved F or W. The order of the fields is D gene, J gene, V gene, clone size, CDR3 length, CDR3 protein, CDR3 DNA. The D gene is left open where the match is weak. The size of a clone is reported for some rows only, either as once, few or many, or as a class for expanded clones.

d_call: TRBD2; j_call: TRBJ2-1; v_call: TRBV4-1; clone_size: .; cdr3_length: 15; cdr3_aa: CASSQDTPDGGRRFF; cdr3_nt: TGCGCCAGCAGCCAAGATACCCCCGACGGGGGGAGAAGGTTCTTC
d_call: TRBD2; j_call: TRBJ2-3; v_call: TRBV5-1; clone_size: .; cdr3_length: 16; cdr3_aa: CASSLGLAGGTDTQYF; cdr3_nt: TGCGCCAGCAGCTTGGGACTAGCGGGGGGCACAGATACGCAGTATTTT
d_call: TRBD1; j_call: TRBJ2-3; v_call: TRBV16; clone_size: .; cdr3_length: 16; cdr3_aa: CASSQQGQVSTDTQYF; cdr3_nt: TGTGCCAGCAGCCAACAGGGACAGGTCAGCACAGATACGCAGTATTTT
d_call: .; j_call: TRBJ2-1; v_call: TRBV21-1; clone_size: .; cdr3_length: 14; cdr3_aa: CASSKGSGDNEQFF; cdr3_nt: TGTGCCAGCAGCAAAGGTAGCGGGGACAATGAGCAGTTCTTC
d_call: .; j_call: TRBJ1-1; v_call: TRBV28; clone_size: .; cdr3_length: 12; cdr3_aa: CASSWGGTEAFF; cdr3_nt: TGTGCCAGCAGTTGGGGGGGGACTGAAGCTTTCTTT
d_call: .; j_call: TRBJ1-1; v_call: TRBV7-9; clone_size: .; cdr3_length: 16; cdr3_aa: CASSFASDIWNTEAFF; cdr3_nt: TGTGCCAGCAGTTTCGCCTCTGACATCTGGAACACTGAAGCTTTCTTT
d_call: .; j_call: TRBJ1-4; v_call: TRBV30; clone_size: .; cdr3_length: 13; cdr3_aa: CAWSESSNEKLFF; cdr3_nt: TGTGCCTGGAGTGAGAGTTCAAACGAAAAACTGTTTTTT
d_call: .; j_call: TRBJ1-1; v_call: TRBV19; clone_size: .; cdr3_length: 15; cdr3_aa: CASLSSRAGRTEAFF; cdr3_nt: TGTGCCAGCCTGAGTAGTCGAGCCGGTCGGACTGAAGCTTTCTTT
d_call: TRBD2; j_call: TRBJ2-7; v_call: TRBV4-2; clone_size: .; cdr3_length: 19; cdr3_aa: CASSQDRGGDTTMSYEQYF; cdr3_nt: TGTGCCAGCAGCCAAGATCGGGGGGGAGACACCACGATGTCCTACGAGCAGTACTTC
d_call: .; j_call: TRBJ2-3; v_call: TRBV5-4; clone_size: once; cdr3_length: 16; cdr3_aa: CASSPPRGTSTDTQYF; cdr3_nt: TGTGCCAGCAGCCCCCCCAGGGGCACTAGCACAGATACGCAGTATTTT
d_call: TRBD1; j_call: TRBJ2-7; v_call: TRBV5-1; clone_size: .; cdr3_length: 15; cdr3_aa: CASSISGTGGYEQYF; cdr3_nt: TGCGCCAGCAGCATTTCCGGGACAGGGGGCTACGAGCAGTACTTC
d_call: .; j_call: TRBJ2-7; v_call: TRBV6-5; clone_size: once; cdr3_length: 14; cdr3_aa: CASSHDRSSYEQYF; cdr3_nt: TGTGCCAGCAGTCACGACAGGAGCTCCTACGAGCAGTACTTC
d_call: TRBD1; j_call: TRBJ1-6; v_call: TRBV7-9; clone_size: .; cdr3_length: 17; cdr3_aa: CASSPRQGIAGNSPLHF; cdr3_nt: TGTGCCAGCAGCCCACGACAGGGGATAGCAGGGAATTCACCCCTCCACTTT
d_call: .; j_call: TRBJ1-5; v_call: TRBV5-6; clone_size: .; cdr3_length: 16; cdr3_aa: CASSLGGLFSNQPQHF; cdr3_nt: TGTGCCAGCAGCTTGGGCGGACTTTTTAGCAATCAGCCCCAGCATTTT
d_call: TRBD2; j_call: TRBJ2-2; v_call: TRBV5-1; clone_size: .; cdr3_length: 16; cdr3_aa: CATKPKAGVNTGELFF; cdr3_nt: TGCGCCACCAAACCTAAAGCGGGGGTGAACACCGGGGAGCTGTTTTTT